This T cell receptor (beta chain) was identified in a study of T cell responses to AZD1222 COVID-19 vaccine. At the level of the study: Combined were second doses at about 4 or about 12 weeks.

Only in-frame clones appear in the TCRdb table, and some are missing; sequencing was by immunoSEQ multiplex PCR. The table shows some 170,000 clones, with 70% to 90% occurring only once. Trimming removed 0 bases from V and 4 bases from J, with 17 bases in between. Looked up from germline, CDR1 is SGHRS and CDR2 is YFSETQ. The CDR3 contains 17 residues. Sequenced material: peripheral blood, taken on day 0 of AZD1222 vaccination. The TCR was taken from an adult in good health. The chain employs TRBV5-1 and TRBJ2-1, with D perhaps given as TRBD1 or TRBD2 (6 bases each). For the CDR3, the DNA is TGCGCCAGCAGCTTGGTGGGGGGCGGAGAGGCTTACAATGAGCAGTTCTTC. Translating gives CASSLVGGGEAYNEQFF.